This T cell receptor beta chain was observed in a study of cytotoxic CD8 clonotypes in ibrutinib-treated CLL. On the study more broadly: Recorded responses included 24 partial and 2 complete; following median about 68 months, approximately 15 stayed remitted and roughly twelve progressed.

Points on this clone: Its specificity is unknown.

Overall study findings and caveats: Public clonotypes, found uncommonly, either contracted or stayed stable on treatment.

Profiling relied on immunoSEQ multiplex PCR, and the TCRdb table lists in-frame clones only, not all of them. Of 130,000 to 150,000 clones listed, roughly 83% are singletons. Sequencing was performed on PBMCs, taken after 12 months of ibrutinib treatment. This sequence was found in a human donor with chronic lymphocytic leukemia.

CDR3 region: CASSRGTGTEQYF. CDR3 DNA sequence: TGTGCCAGCAGCAGAGGGACAGGGACAGAGCAGTACTTC. The chain uses TRBV6-5 and TRBJ2-7; 9 bases agree with TRBD1. Germline CDR1 MNHEY, CDR2 SVGAGI. This CDR3 spans 13 amino acids. J gave up 7 bases and V 6 bases, and 7 bases lay outside the gene matches.